This TCR beta chain is from a study of blood T cell repertoires in COVID-19. Across under 25 US areas, participants ranged in age from roughly 18 to 95 years. Per the germline V gene, CDR1 is MGHDK and CDR2 is SYGVNS. The length of the CDR3 is 13 residues. V was shortened by 4 bases and J by 9 bases, with 15 bases between the two germline ends. Original analysis: For nucleated cells, counts were estimated from reference gene primer amplification. TCRdb keeps only in-frame clones here, not all; method: immunoSEQ multiplex PCR. That table gives V, J and clone size, and the DNA gave D and trimming. The table records 310,000 or so clones, around 90% of them present only once.

The receptor was isolated from a woman aged 30 to 39 who had recovered from COVID-19. The sequenced sample was PBMCs or T cells enriched from blood (not recorded which). The chain recombines TRBV25-1 with TRBJ1-2; maybe TRBD1 (5 bases). CDR3: CASSATGLGSYTF. CDR3 nucleotide sequence: TGTGCCAGCAGTGCTACAGGCCTCGGCAGCTACACCTTC.